This TCR beta chain was recorded in a study of T cell responses to AZD1222 COVID-19 vaccine. This clone was observed once. Profiling relied on immunoSEQ multiplex PCR, and the TCRdb table lists in-frame clones only, not all of them. The sample lists 98,000 or so clones, around nine tenths occurring once. The sequence derives from an adult who received the MenACWY meningococcal vaccine as a control. Sample: peripheral blood, taken 28 days after the second dose of the MenACWY control vaccine.

CDR3 residues: CASSPPSRGGTEAFF. The CDR3 DNA sequence: TGTGCCAGCTCACCACCGTCAAGGGGTGGGACTGAAGCTTTCTTT. The chain couples TRBV18 to TRBJ1-1, with a weak D call TRBD1 (5 bases). Germline CDR1 reads KGHSH; CDR2 reads LQKENI. With 0 bases removed from V and 5 bases from J, the gap between germline ends came to 13 bases. This CDR3 contains 15 residues.